The TCR beta chain under discussion was sequenced for a study of regulatory and conventional T cells in breast cancer (dated by TCRdb to the mid-2010s). The library came from PCR. Data came from an Illumina MiSeq. In TCRdb, the public reads were trimmed at Q25 with fastp and aligned with MiXCR, with productive beta chains retained. Rows with one shared CDR3 protein collapse into an entry with the most common genes and DNA. The sample table lists under 20,000 distinct CDR3 sequences, about 32% of them with a count of one. 1.5% to 2% of the sample is in the top ten clones. This clonotype has only a few counts. Its antigen target is currently unknown. No quality values exist for individual bases; no much larger clone is one base distant. Looking up the germline V gene yields CDR1 MNHEY and CDR2 SVGEGT. The CDR3, cysteine through phenylalanine, is 23 amino acids long. Just the 69-base CDR3 DNA is kept, in frame starting at base 1. V loses 5 bases of germline sequence and J loses 0 bases, and the interval between the two ends is 37 bases.

This receptor was identified in a female donor in good health. The chain was built from TRBV6-2 or TRBV6-3 and TRBJ1-1; 5 matching bases give a weak D call of TRBD1. Sequenced: conventional T cells from blood. The nucleotide sequence reads TGTGCCAGCAGTCGCCTTCTCCTCGCCGTACTATGGAGGGGCCTGATCATGAACACTGAAGCTTTCTTT. This gives the protein CASSRLLLAVLWRGLIMNTEAFF.